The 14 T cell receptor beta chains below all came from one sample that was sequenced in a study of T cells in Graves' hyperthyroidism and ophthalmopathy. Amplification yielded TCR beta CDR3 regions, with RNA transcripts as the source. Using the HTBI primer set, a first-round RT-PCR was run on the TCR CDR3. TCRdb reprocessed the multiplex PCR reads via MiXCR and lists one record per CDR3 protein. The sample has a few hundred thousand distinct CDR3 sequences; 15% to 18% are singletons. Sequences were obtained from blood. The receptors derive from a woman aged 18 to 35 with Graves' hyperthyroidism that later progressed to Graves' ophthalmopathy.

CDR3 residues: CATSDQDTADDTQYF. CDR3 sequence (DNA): TGTGCCACCAGTGATCAGGACACCGCGGATGATACGCAGTATTTT. This chain joins TRBV24-1 and TRBJ2-3; tentative D call: TRBD1 (5 bases). Trimming took 3 bases from V and 6 from J, leaving 15 bases between them. This CDR3 is built from 15 residues. Germline-derived CDR1 and CDR2 are KGHDR and SFDVKD.

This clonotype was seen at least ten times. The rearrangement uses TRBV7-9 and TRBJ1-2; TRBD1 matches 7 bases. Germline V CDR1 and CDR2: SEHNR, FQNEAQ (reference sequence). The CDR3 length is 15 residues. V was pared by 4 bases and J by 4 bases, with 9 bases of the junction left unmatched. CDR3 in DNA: TGTGCCAGCAGCTCCCGGACAGGCGCCGCCTATGGCTACACCTTC. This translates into CASSSRTGAAYGYTF.

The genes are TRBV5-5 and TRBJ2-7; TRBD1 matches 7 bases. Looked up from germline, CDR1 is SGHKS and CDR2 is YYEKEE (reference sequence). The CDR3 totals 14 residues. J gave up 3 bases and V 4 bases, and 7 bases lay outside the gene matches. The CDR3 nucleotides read TGTGCCAGCAGCCCGACAGGGCACCGCTACGAGCAGTACTTC. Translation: CASSPTGHRYEQYF.

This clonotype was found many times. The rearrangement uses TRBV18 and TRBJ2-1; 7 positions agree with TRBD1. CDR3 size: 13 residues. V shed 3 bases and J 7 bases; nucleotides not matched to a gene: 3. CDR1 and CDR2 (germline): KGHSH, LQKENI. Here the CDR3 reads CASSPSTGNEQFF. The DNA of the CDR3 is TGTGCCAGCTCACCGTCGACAGGGAATGAGCAGTTCTTC. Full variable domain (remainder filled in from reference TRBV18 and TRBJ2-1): NAGVMQNPRHLVRRRGQEARLRCSPMKGHSHVYWYRQLPEEGLKFMVYLQKENIIDESGMPKERFSAEFPKEGPSILRIQQVVRGDSAAYFCASSPSTGNEQFFGPGTRLTVL.

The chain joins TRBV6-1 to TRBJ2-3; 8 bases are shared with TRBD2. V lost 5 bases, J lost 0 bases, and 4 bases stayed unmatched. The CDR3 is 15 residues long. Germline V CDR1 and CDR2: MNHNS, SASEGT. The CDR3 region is CASSIAGRSTDTQYF. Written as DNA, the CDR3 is TGTGCCAGCAGTATAGCGGGAAGAAGCACAGATACGCAGTATTTT.

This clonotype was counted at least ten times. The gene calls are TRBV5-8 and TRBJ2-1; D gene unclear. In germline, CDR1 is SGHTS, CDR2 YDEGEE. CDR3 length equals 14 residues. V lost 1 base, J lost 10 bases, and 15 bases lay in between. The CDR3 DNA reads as TGTGCCAGCAGCTTGAGGTTTAGTTCGTTCGAGCAGTTCTTC. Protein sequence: CASSLRFSSFEQFF.

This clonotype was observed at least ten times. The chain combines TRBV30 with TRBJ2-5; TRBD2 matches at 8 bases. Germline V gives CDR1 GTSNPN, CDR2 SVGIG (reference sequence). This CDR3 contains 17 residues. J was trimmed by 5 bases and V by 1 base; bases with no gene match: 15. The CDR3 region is CAWSDRSWTSLGETQYF. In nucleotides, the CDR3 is TGTGCCTGGAGTGATAGGTCATGGACTAGCCTAGGGGAGACCCAGTACTTC.

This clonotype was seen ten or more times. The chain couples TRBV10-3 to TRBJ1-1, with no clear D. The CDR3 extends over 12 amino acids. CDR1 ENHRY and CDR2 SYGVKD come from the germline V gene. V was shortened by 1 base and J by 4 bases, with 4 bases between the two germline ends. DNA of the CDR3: TGTGCCATCAGTGAGTTGCGCACTGAAGCTTTCTTT. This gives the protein CAISELRTEAFF.

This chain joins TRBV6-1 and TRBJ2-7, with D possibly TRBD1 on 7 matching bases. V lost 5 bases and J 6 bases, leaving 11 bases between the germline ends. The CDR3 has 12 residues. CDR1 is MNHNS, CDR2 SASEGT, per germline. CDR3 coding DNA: TGTGCCAGCAGTAGACAGGGAGGCGAGCAGTACTTC. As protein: CASSRQGGEQYF.

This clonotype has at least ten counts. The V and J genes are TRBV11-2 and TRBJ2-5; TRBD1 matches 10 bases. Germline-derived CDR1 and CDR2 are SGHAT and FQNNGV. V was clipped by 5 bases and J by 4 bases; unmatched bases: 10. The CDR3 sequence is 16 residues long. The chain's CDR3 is CASSTLGQGQGETQYF. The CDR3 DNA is TGTGCCAGCAGCACTCTGGGACAGGGGCAAGGAGAGACCCAGTACTTC.

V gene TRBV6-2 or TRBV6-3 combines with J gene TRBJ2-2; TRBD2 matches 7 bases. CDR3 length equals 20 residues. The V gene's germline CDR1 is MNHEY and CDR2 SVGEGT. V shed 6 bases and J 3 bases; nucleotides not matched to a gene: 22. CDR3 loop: CASRPLSGSGPGFDTGELFF. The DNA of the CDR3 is TGTGCCAGCAGGCCCCTTAGCGGGTCCGGACCGGGGTTCGACACCGGGGAGCTGTTTTTT.

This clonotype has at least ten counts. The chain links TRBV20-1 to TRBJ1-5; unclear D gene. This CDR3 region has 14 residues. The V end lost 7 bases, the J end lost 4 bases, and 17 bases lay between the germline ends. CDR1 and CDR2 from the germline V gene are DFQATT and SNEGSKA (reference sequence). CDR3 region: CSVRRVFGNQPQHF. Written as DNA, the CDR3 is TGCAGTGTCCGGCGGGTTTTCGGGAATCAGCCCCAGCATTTT.

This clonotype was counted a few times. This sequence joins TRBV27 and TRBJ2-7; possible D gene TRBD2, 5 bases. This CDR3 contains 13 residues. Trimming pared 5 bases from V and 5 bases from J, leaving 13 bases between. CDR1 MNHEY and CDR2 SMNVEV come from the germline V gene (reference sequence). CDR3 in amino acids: CASSIREGNEQYF. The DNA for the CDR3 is TGTGCCAGCAGTATCCGGGAAGGAAACGAGCAGTACTTC.

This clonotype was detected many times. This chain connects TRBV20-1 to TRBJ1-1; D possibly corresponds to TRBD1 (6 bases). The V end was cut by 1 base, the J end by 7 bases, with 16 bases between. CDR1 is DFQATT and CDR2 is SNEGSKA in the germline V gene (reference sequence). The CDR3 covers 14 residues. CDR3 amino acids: CSARVGGGIGEAFF. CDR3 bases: TGCAGTGCTAGAGTTGGAGGGGGAATTGGTGAAGCTTTCTTT.